This TCR beta chain was sequenced for a study of T cells expressing NK-cell markers. For the study at large: Within the sequenced cohort of eight donors, seven exhibited HCMV seropositivity and one was seronegative.

CDR3 length: 16 residues. From germline, CDR1 is SGHRS and CDR2 YFSETQ. For each CDR3 protein, TCRdb gives one entry from its re-call of the 5' RACE reads, without DNA. This table holds roughly 430,000 distinct CDR3 sequences. V and J are TRBV5-1 and TRBJ2-1; checking the TCRdb D call of TRBD2 is not possible without DNA. The receptor was isolated from a woman between 18 and 70 years old in good health. Sequenced: blood T cells: a sorted CD56 or NKG2C T cell subset, CD4+ or CD8+ T cells, or bulk PBMC T cells (not recorded which). CDR3 residues: CASSLSGRSTNNEQFF.